What follows are 16 T cell receptor beta chains derived from one specimen sequenced in a study of cytomegalovirus exposure and HLA in healthy donors. PCR employed 60 Vbeta and 13 Jbeta primers. Profiled with immunoSEQ multiplex PCR; TCRdb holds only in-frame clones, not every one. The data show about 140,000 clones, around four fifths seen once. The source material was PBMCs. All receptors come from a woman in her 40s in good health and CMV-seronegative.

The rearrangement joins TRBV9 to TRBJ1-2; unclear D gene. Germline-derived CDR1 and CDR2 are SGDLS and YYNGEE. This CDR3 region has 13 residues. V was shortened by 4 bases and J by 5 bases, with 12 bases between the two germline ends. The CDR3 DNA is TGTGCCAGCAGCTTGGGCGCTGGGTATGGCTACACCTTC. As protein: CASSLGAGYGYTF.

The rearrangement uses TRBV7-2 and TRBJ2-1; TRBD2 matches 8 bases. The CDR3 loop spans 15 amino acids. With 5 bases clipped from V and 2 bases from J, the junction kept 5 bases outside the gene matches. CDR1 is SGHTA, CDR2 FQGNSA, per germline. CDR3 sequence (DNA): TGTGCCAGCAGCGTACTAGCGGACACCTACAATGAGCAGTTCTTC. It encodes CASSVLADTYNEQFF.

The chain joins TRBV4-1 to TRBJ2-3; D call uncertain. The germline gives CDR1 MGHRA, CDR2 YSYEKL. This CDR3 is built from 13 residues. V was cut by 1 base and J by 4 bases, with 6 bases left in between. CDR3 region: CASSQVSSDTQYF. In DNA form, the CDR3 reads TGCGCCAGCAGCCAAGTGAGCTCAGATACGCAGTATTTT.

The rearrangement links TRBV7-9 to TRBJ2-1; 9 bases fit TRBD2. This CDR3 has 17 residues. Per the germline V gene, CDR1 is SEHNR and CDR2 is FQNEAQ (reference sequence). The V segment lost 1 base and the J segment 3 bases; nucleotides outside the gene matches: 7. CDR3 nucleotide sequence: TGTGCCAGCAGCTTAGAACTAGCGGGCTTGAACTACAATGAGCAGTTCTTC. This sequence encodes CASSLELAGLNYNEQFF.

The genes are TRBV5-1 and TRBJ2-3; tentative D call: TRBD2 (5 bases). V was trimmed by 2 bases and J by 0 bases, leaving 10 bases between them. The CDR3 length is 15 residues. In germline, CDR1 is SGHRS, CDR2 YFSETQ. The CDR3 nucleotides read TGCGCCAGCAGCTTTTCAAGACTAAGCACAGATACGCAGTATTTT. Protein sequence: CASSFSRLSTDTQYF.

About this clone itself: The same CDR3 is also encoded by other DNA sequences in this sample. The V and J genes are TRBV5-1 and TRBJ2-7, with 9 bases identical to TRBD2. This CDR3 comprises 15 residues. J was trimmed by 2 bases and V by 0 bases; bases with no gene match: 3. Per germline, CDR1 SGHRS and CDR2 YFSETQ. CDR3 DNA sequence: TGCGCCAGCAGCTTGGGACTAGCGGCGACCTACGAGCAGTACTTC. The encoded protein is CASSLGLAATYEQYF.

The chain uses TRBV7-8 and TRBJ2-1, with 15 bases identical to TRBD2. The CDR3 is 18 amino acids. Germline lookup yields CDR1 SGHVS and CDR2 FQNEAQ. The V segment lost 4 bases and the J segment 8 bases; nucleotides outside the gene matches: 12. CDR3 loop: CASSSGLTGTSGRHEQFF. The CDR3 DNA follows: TGTGCCAGCAGCTCGGGACTGACCGGGACTAGCGGGAGGCATGAGCAGTTCTTC.

The chain has TRBV6-6 and TRBJ2-1; TRBD2 matches 10 bases. This CDR3 is built from 15 residues. V lost 2 bases, J lost 6 bases, and 4 bases stayed unmatched. Germline V lookup: CDR1 MNHNY, CDR2 SVGAGI (reference sequence). CDR3 coding DNA: TGTGCCAGCAGTTACAGCGGGACTAGCGTCAATGAGCAGTTCTTC. It translates to CASSYSGTSVNEQFF.

This clone occurred a few times. The chain is built from TRBV7-9 and TRBJ2-3; D may be TRBD1 (7 bases). The CDR3 length is 17 residues. In germline, CDR1 is SEHNR, CDR2 FQNEAQ (reference sequence). Trimming cost V 0 bases and J 10 bases, with 23 bases left between them. The DNA for the CDR3 is TGTGCCAGCAGCTTAGCCGGAGGGGGCTCCTATATTATAGCGCAGTATTTT. This gives the protein CASSLAGGGSYIIAQYF. Full variable domain (rest looked up from reference TRBV7-9 and TRBJ2-3): DTGVSQNPRHKITKRGQNVTFRCDPISEHNRLYWYRQTLGQGPEFLTYFQNEAQLEKSRLLSDRFSAERPKGSFSTLEIQRTEQGDSAMYLCASSLAGGGSYIIAQYFGPGTRLTVL.

This sequence joins TRBV6-4 and TRBJ2-1; perhaps TRBD2 as D (6 bases). V lost 8 bases and J lost 8, with 28 bases in between. The CDR3 is 17 amino acids. Germline CDR1 is MRHNA and CDR2 is SNTAGT. The CDR3 DNA follows: TGTGCCAGCCCACTAGGGGAGGTCTGTGGTCCGTACGATGAGCAGTTCTTC. This translates into CASPLGEVCGPYDEQFF.

This clone was seen a few times. The rearrangement joins TRBV4-1 to TRBJ2-7; 7 nucleotides line up with TRBD1. Trimming at V came to 3 bases and at J to 2 bases, leaving 7 bases not matched to a gene. This CDR3 region has 15 residues. The germline gives CDR1 MGHRA, CDR2 YSYEKL. Written as DNA, the CDR3 is TGCGCCAGCAGCCACCGACAGGGCCCCGCCTACGAGCAGTACTTC. Protein sequence: CASSHRQGPAYEQYF.

This rearrangement joins TRBV27 to TRBJ1-1, with 8 bases fitting TRBD1. Looked up from germline, CDR1 is MNHEY and CDR2 is SMNVEV (reference sequence). This CDR3 region has 15 residues. V dropped 5 bases and J dropped 0; count of bases not matched to a gene: 5. The CDR3 reads CASSRGTGMNTEAFF. The CDR3 DNA reads TGTGCCAGCAGTCGAGGGACAGGTATGAACACTGAAGCTTTCTTT.

V and J are TRBV11-2 and TRBJ2-7, with a weak D call TRBD2 (6 bases). This CDR3 is 14 amino acids long. Trimming pared 4 bases from V and 5 bases from J, leaving 15 bases between. Germline values: CDR1 SGHAT, CDR2 FQNNGV. CDR3 DNA sequence: TGTGCCAGCAGCTCCGCGGGACTTAGGCACGAGCAGTACTTC. Translated: CASSSAGLRHEQYF. The full variable domain, its missing parts supplied by reference TRBV11-2 and TRBJ2-7, is EAGVAQSPRYKIIEKRQSVAFWCNPISGHATLYWYQQILGQGPKLLIQFQNNGVVDDSQLPKDRFSAERLKGVDSTLKIQPAKLEDSAVYLCASSSAGLRHEQYFGPGTRLTVT.

This clone was detected only once. This chain links TRBV29-1 with TRBJ1-2, with a tentative D call TRBD1 (6 bases). From germline, CDR1 is SQVTM and CDR2 ANQGSEA. CDR3 size: 12 residues. The germline V and J ends were trimmed by 4 bases and 3 bases, with 9 bases remaining between them. The CDR3 DNA reads as TGCAGCGTTGCCCGGACAGACTATGGCTACACCTTC. As protein: CSVARTDYGYTF.

This rearrangement joins TRBV4-3 to TRBJ1-1; the D gene is possibly TRBD1 (6 bases). CDR1 is LGHNA and CDR2 is YSLEER in the germline V gene. Between the trimmed V and J ends, which lost 6 bases and 1 base, there was a span of 18 bases. The CDR3 is 16 residues long. CDR3 region: CASRPNREAWNTEAFF. CDR3 nucleotides: TGCGCCAGCAGGCCAAACAGGGAAGCTTGGAACACTGAAGCTTTCTTT.

The chain carries TRBV7-8 and TRBJ1-5; D gene unclear. This CDR3 has 15 residues. In germline, CDR1 is SGHVS, CDR2 FQNEAQ. V was pared by 5 bases and J by 4 bases, with 15 bases between. The CDR3 nucleotides are TGTGCCAGCAGCGTGACTCCCCTTGGGAATCAGCCCCAGCATTTT. It specifies CASSVTPLGNQPQHF. The whole variable domain, remainder taken from reference TRBV7-8 and TRBJ1-5, is GAGVSQSPRYKVAKRGQDVALRCDPISGHVSLFWYQQALGQGPEFLTYFQNEAQLDKSGLPSDRFFAERPEGSVSTLKIQRTQQEDSAVYLCASSVTPLGNQPQHFGDGTRLSIL.